This TCR beta chain derives from a study of human T cells and chemical hapten exposure. Background on the study: Each week of the roughly 24-week study, patients had diphenylcyclopropenone applied to the scalp.

This clonotype was counted at least ten times. In the original analysis: Sample TCR totals centred on a median of approximately 95,000, ranging roughly 23,224 to 690,600. Each CDR3 protein gets one entry after TCRdb re-called the RACE reads with MiXCR. The V and J calls reflect TCRdb's pipeline rather than the authors' work. The sample includes approximately 370,000 distinct CDR3 sequences, approximately 5.8% of them seen just once. Germline V lookup: CDR1 MRHNA, CDR2 SNTAGT. V was clipped by 3 bases and J by 2 bases, with 12 bases between them. The CDR3 is 15 residues long. Time point in this sample: pre-sensitization, week 0. Sample treatment: therapeutic diphenylcyclopropenone sensitization with weekly scalp DPC. Phlebotomy was performed prior to application of every patch test.

Material: whole blood, obtained in connection with sensitization to the hapten diphenylcyclopropenone (DPC). The receptor's source is a woman under 30 with alopecia areata. Some clones in this sample may be carry-over from other donors' samples. The chain is built from TRBV6-4 and TRBJ2-3; D could derive from TRBD1 or TRBD2 (5 bases each). DNA for the CDR3: TGTGCCAGCAGTGATGGGACCAGAGACACAGATACGCAGTATTTT. This translates into CASSDGTRDTDTQYF.